Listed below are T cell receptor beta chains from one sample, sequenced in a study of cytomegalovirus exposure and HLA in healthy donors. Using immunoSEQ multiplex PCR, the repertoire was profiled, and TCRdb retains in-frame clones only, with some absent. The sample consists of 210,000 or so clones, over 65% of them appearing once. The specimen was PBMCs. The source is a man between 18 and 35 years old in good health and CMV-seronegative. Each CDR3 is given with its conserved first and last residue. A D gene is named only where the DNA matches it firmly. Only part of the rows carry a size: once, few, many, or a class if the clone is expanded.

V gene	CDR3 length	clone size	J gene	D gene	CDR3 DNA	CDR3 protein
TRBV6-1	13	-	TRBJ1-3	-	TGTGCCAGCATATCGGCTAGTGGAAACACCATATATTTT	CASISASGNTIYF
TRBV7-8	15	-	TRBJ2-7	TRBD2	TGTGCCAGCAGCGCGCCCGGGACTACCTGGTACGAGCAGTACTTC	CASSAPGTTWYEQYF
TRBV6-5	14	-	TRBJ1-1	-	TGTGCCAGCAGGATGGGACTTTGGAACACTGAAGCTTTCTTT	CASRMGLWNTEAFF
TRBV11-2	15	-	TRBJ2-1	-	TGTGCCAGCAGCTATGAGCGGTTGAGGGCCGGTGAGCAGTTCTTC	CASSYERLRAGEQFF
TRBV29-1	13	-	TRBJ2-1	TRBD1	TGCAGCGTCCGGGACAGCTCCTACAATGAGCAGTTCTTC	CSVRDSSYNEQFF
TRBV7-2	15	few	TRBJ2-7	TRBD2	TGTGCCAGCAGCTTAGGACTAGCGGCAACCTACGAGCAGTACTTC	CASSLGLAATYEQYF
TRBV27	15	-	TRBJ2-3	TRBD2	TGTGCCAGCAGTTCGACTAGCGGAAGCACAGATACGCAGTATTTT	CASSSTSGSTDTQYF
TRBV5-1	16	-	TRBJ1-4	-	TGCGCCAGCAGCCTGAGCCCATTAGCAACTAATGAAAAACTGTTTTTT	CASSLSPLATNEKLFF
TRBV11-3	13	-	TRBJ2-7	-	TGTGCCAGCAGCTTAGATCCGACGGGAGAGCAGTACTTC	CASSLDPTGEQYF
TRBV5-1	14	-	TRBJ1-1	-	TGCGCCAGCACTCTAGGAGGGGCAAACACTGAAGCTTTCTTT	CASTLGGANTEAFF
TRBV19	17	-	TRBJ2-6	-	TGTGCCAGTAGTCTCCGAGTGGAGAGCTCTGGGGCCAACGTCCTGACTTTC	CASSLRVESSGANVLTF
TRBV7-9	13	-	TRBJ2-5	-	TGTGCCAGCAGCCAGGGGATCCAAGAGACCCAGTACTTC	CASSQGIQETQYF
TRBV15	12	-	TRBJ2-7	-	TGTGCCACCCCCAGGGTGCCGTGCGAGCAGTACTTC	CATPRVPCEQYF
TRBV2	16	-	TRBJ1-1	-	TGTGCCAGCAGTTTCGGCGGGGGGCTCATCTACACTGAAGCTTTCTTT	CASSFGGGLIYTEAFF
TRBV2	15	-	TRBJ2-7	TRBD2	TGTGCCAGCAGGGAGGGACTAGCAGCTCACTACGAGCAGTACTTC	CASREGLAAHYEQYF
TRBV4-1	13	-	TRBJ2-3	-	TGCGCCAGCAGCCAGGCAACTAAAGATACGCAGTATTTT	CASSQATKDTQYF
TRBV7-9	12	-	TRBJ1-1	-	TGTGCCCAGGGAGGGCGGGACACTGAAGCTTTCTTT	CAQGGRDTEAFF
TRBV7-2	14	-	TRBJ2-2	-	TGTGCCAGCAAGATTAGCCTGAACACCGGGGAGCTGTTTTTT	CASKISLNTGELFF
TRBV30	13	-	TRBJ1-2	TRBD1	TGTGCCTGGAGTCCGGACAGGGGGCGAGGCTACACCTTC	CAWSPDRGRGYTF
TRBV5-1	15	-	TRBJ1-1	TRBD1	TGCGCCAGCAGCCGGGACAGATCATTGAACACTGAAGCTTTCTTT	CASSRDRSLNTEAFF
TRBV27	15	once	TRBJ1-1	-	TGTGCCAGCAGTTCATCGGGGCAGGGAAGGACTGAAGCTTTCTTT	CASSSSGQGRTEAFF
TRBV6-9	15	-	TRBJ1-5	-	TGTGCCAGCAGTTTACAGTCCCCTAGCAATCAGCCCCAGCATTTT	CASSLQSPSNQPQHF
TRBV25-1	15	-	TRBJ1-2	-	TGTGCCAGCAGGGGCAGGGAGGGTCCTAACTATGGCTACACCTTC	CASRGREGPNYGYTF
TRBV7-9	16	-	TRBJ2-1	TRBD2	TGTTCCAGCAGCTACGACGCGGGAGGTAGATACAATGAGCAGTTCTTC	CSSSYDAGGRYNEQFF
TRBV10-2	16	-	TRBJ2-5	TRBD1	TGCGCCAGCAGTGAGGGTAGGGGGCGTAATAGGTGGACCCAGTACTTC	CASSEGRGRNRWTQYF
TRBV2	15	-	TRBJ1-1	TRBD1	TGTGCCAGCACATTCCAGGGGGGTCTGGGCACTGAAGCTTTCTTT	CASTFQGGLGTEAFF
TRBV5-6	12	-	TRBJ2-3	TRBD2	TGTGCCAGCAGCTTGCCAGGACTAGCGGACTCTTTT	CASSLPGLADSF
TRBV19	12	-	TRBJ1-4	-	TGTGCCAGTAGTATAGCCGGGGAAAAACTGTTTTTT	CASSIAGEKLFF
TRBV19	14	-	TRBJ2-7	-	TGTGCCAGTAGTACAGGGAAAGGGGCCTACGAGCAGTACTTC	CASSTGKGAYEQYF
TRBV5-1	17	-	TRBJ2-4	-	TGCGCCAGCAGCTTGGAAGGAGGGTTGGAGGCCAAAAACATTCAGTACTTC	CASSLEGGLEAKNIQYF
TRBV19	16	-	TRBJ2-1	-	TGTGCCAGTAGTCCCCGTGGCAGCGTGGCCTACAATGAGCAGTTCTTC	CASSPRGSVAYNEQFF
TRBV4-1	17	few	TRBJ2-5	TRBD2	TGCGCCAGCAGCCGAGGAGGACTAGCGGGAAACCAAGAGACCCAGTACTTC	CASSRGGLAGNQETQYF
TRBV6-4	15	once	TRBJ1-2	TRBD1	TGTGCCAGCAGTGACTCGAAAGGGGGCGACTATGGCTACACCTTC	CASSDSKGGDYGYTF
TRBV9	15	-	TRBJ2-1	TRBD2	TGTGCCAGCAGCGTCGGGACTAGCTCGGGGAATGAGCAGTTCTTC	CASSVGTSSGNEQFF
TRBV6-5	16	few	TRBJ2-1	-	TGTGCCAGCAGTTACTCGATTTTAGCTAGCAACAATGAGCAGTTCTTC	CASSYSILASNNEQFF
TRBV18	13	few	TRBJ1-2	-	TGTGCCAGCTCACCAGGGGAGGGCTATGGCTACACCTTC	CASSPGEGYGYTF
TRBV2	13	-	TRBJ2-7	TRBD1	TGTGCCAGCAGTGCTGGACAGGTTTACGAGCAGTACTTC	CASSAGQVYEQYF
TRBV14	16	-	TRBJ2-1	TRBD1	TGTGCCAGCAGCCAATGGGACAGGGGGTCCTACAATGAGCAGTTCTTC	CASSQWDRGSYNEQFF
TRBV4-2	17	-	TRBJ2-1	TRBD2	TGTGCCAGCAGCCAAGAAAGACTAGCGGGGCTCTACAATGAGCAGTTCTTC	CASSQERLAGLYNEQFF
TRBV28	14	few	TRBJ2-1	TRBD2	TGTGCCAGCAGTTTGGGCGGGAGGGCCTACGAGCAGTTCTTC	CASSLGGRAYEQFF
TRBV19	15	-	TRBJ1-1	-	TGTGCCAGTAGTCGGACCGACAGCCTGAACACTGAAGCTTTCTTT	CASSRTDSLNTEAFF
TRBV2	17	few	TRBJ1-4	TRBD1	TGTGCCAGCAGTTCGGACTCCGGGACAGGGAGAGGGAAAAAACTGTTTTTT	CASSSDSGTGRGKKLFF
TRBV14	15	-	TRBJ2-7	-	TGTGCCAGCAGCCCCTTCTCTGTGCGAGAGGACGAGCAGTACTTC	CASSPFSVREDEQYF
TRBV11-3	16	-	TRBJ2-2	TRBD2	TGTGCCAGCAGCCCCGGACTAGCGGGTAACACCGGGGAGCTGTTTTTT	CASSPGLAGNTGELFF
TRBV28	12	-	TRBJ2-2	-	TGTGCCAGCGTCCCGGACACCGGGGAGCTGTTTTTT	CASVPDTGELFF
TRBV6-1	17	-	TRBJ2-1	TRBD2	TGTGCCAGCAGTGATGCCGGTGCTAGCGGGAAGAGGAATGAGCAGTTCTTC	CASSDAGASGKRNEQFF
TRBV7-3	14	-	TRBJ1-1	TRBD1	TGTGCCAGCAGCTTAAGACAGGGCATCACTGAAGCTTTCTTT	CASSLRQGITEAFF
TRBV29-1	13	-	TRBJ2-4	-	TGCAGCGTTGGTTGGGGCGCCAAAAACATTCAGTACTTC	CSVGWGAKNIQYF
TRBV7-6	14	-	TRBJ1-4	-	TGTGCCAGCAGCTTAGGTGGGGCTCATGAAAAACTGTTTTTT	CASSLGGAHEKLFF
TRBV19	14	-	TRBJ1-1	TRBD1	TGTGCCAGTAGCTGGGACAGCCTGAACACTGAAGCTTTCTTT	CASSWDSLNTEAFF
TRBV27	15	-	TRBJ2-7	TRBD2	TGTGCCAGCAGGGACCGCCTGGGCGGGAGCTACGAGCAGTACTTC	CASRDRLGGSYEQYF
TRBV6-6	16	-	TRBJ2-7	TRBD2	TGTGCCAGCAGCAATGGACTAGCGGGATCCAGGGTCGAGCAGTACTTC	CASSNGLAGSRVEQYF
TRBV7-6	16	-	TRBJ2-3	-	TGTGCCAGCAGCTTATATGGGGGGGCCCCCACAGATACGCAGTATTTT	CASSLYGGAPTDTQYF
TRBV2	14	-	TRBJ2-3	TRBD1	TGTGCCAGCAGTATACAGGGGTTCACAGATACGCAGTATTTT	CASSIQGFTDTQYF
TRBV7-9	16	-	TRBJ2-2	TRBD1	TGTGCCAGCAGCTGGGGACAGAGGGTAAACACCGGGGAGCTGTTTTTT	CASSWGQRVNTGELFF
TRBV29-1	14	-	TRBJ2-5	-	TGCAGCGTTGCAAGGGCAGGGGAGGGAGAGACCCAGTACTTC	CSVARAGEGETQYF
TRBV11-2	14	few	TRBJ2-7	-	TGTGCCAGCACCACCGGGACTGACTCCTACGAGCAGTACTTC	CASTTGTDSYEQYF
TRBV27	15	-	TRBJ1-1	-	TGTGCCAGCAGTTTATCTTTTCCCATGAACACTGAAGCTTTCTTT	CASSLSFPMNTEAFF